The entry below gives a single TCR beta chain sequence along with its context. The data were taken from a study of CD8 T cells in Susac syndrome. CDR3 size: 19 residues. Germline values: CDR1 SGDLS, CDR2 YYNGEE. The J segment lost 1 base and the V segment lost 2 bases, leaving 11 bases of the junction unmatched. After extraction with the RNeasy kit, about 0.45 to 1 ug of the RNA was reverse transcribed using random hexamers. TCRdb reprocessed the immunoSEQ multiplex PCR reads with MiXCR, giving one entry per CDR3 protein. The data hold 100,000 to 150,000 distinct CDR3 sequences, with around 95% observed a single time.

The TCR comes from a human donor with Susac syndrome. The chain uses TRBV9 and TRBJ2-1; 11 bases map to TRBD2. The sequencing input was CD8+ T cells from PBMCs. The CDR3 here is CASSVIGLAGGGSYNEQFF. Here the CDR3 DNA reads TGTGCCAGCAGCGTTATCGGTCTAGCGGGGGGAGGATCCTACAATGAGCAGTTCTTC.